This TCR beta chain was profiled in a study of molecular identifiers for immune sequencing clone quantification (dated by TCRdb to 2016 to 2019). Background for the entire study: In a replicate experiment, RNA from roughly 20,000 or 100,000 naive CD8 T cells was split into five aliquots, four of which were sequenced. This methods study benchmarked molecular-identifier clustering-based TCR repertoire sequencing (MIDCIRS) and TCR RNA copy counting, using CD8 T cells to do so. Results the study describes overall, beyond this receptor: In CMV-specific effector cells, clones with more than 20 RNA copies accounted for over 97% of molecules, whereas in naive cells such clones accounted for under 1%. Naive libraries contained spiked-in Jurkat TCR RNA (around eleven copies' worth), which is not part of the donor repertoire. Modeling estimated 3 to 3.5 recovered TCR RNA copies per cell, compared with 8.5 to 10 by digital PCR, which implies roughly 29% capture efficiency. Spiked-in Jurkat TCR RNA equivalent to a single cell was reported to be detectable even among fewer than 1.2 million naive CD8 T cells. Highly expanded clone sizes could be underestimated if identical TCR molecules share a barcode. When barcode sub-clustering was not used, chimeric consensus sequences inflated TCR diversity, with chimeras reaching as high as 47%.

Naive CD8 T cell libraries were made from about 20,000 to 1,000,000 sorted cells using 10%, 30% or 50% of purified RNA. Naive CD8 T cells, defined as CD8+CD4-CCR7+CD45RA+, were FACS-sorted into RLT Plus buffer on a BD FACSAria II. Roughly ten TCR copies' worth of Jurkat RNA were spiked into roughly 19,000-1,000,000 naive CD8 T cell samples to test detection sensitivity. CD8 T cells were enriched with RosetteSep CD8+ T Cell Enrichment Cocktail and Ficoll-Paque, followed by ACK red cell lysis. As for this clonotype: Its cognate antigen has yet to be identified. It may be a read error: a sequence one base away is much more abundant.

The library was obtained by PCR. Sequencer: Illumina HiSeq 4000. Bulk TCR libraries were prepared as previously described, using TCR primers listed in Table S5. The Qiagen AllPrep DNA/RNA kit was used to purify total RNA. Before analysis, reads from multiple sequencing runs of one library were combined. Concerning the study's data processing: Only reads with exact TCR constant sequence were kept, trimmed to 150 nt, and grouped by their 12-nt molecular barcodes. Within each barcode group, reads were sub-clustered at a 15% Levenshtein threshold, and quality-weighted consensus sequences were built per RNA molecule. Non-functional sequences were filtered out, along with any lower-count sequence sitting one edit away from another sequence. Based on fitting two negative binomial distributions, any barcode sub-cluster with under 20% of the maximum read count was discarded. Through fastp at Q25 and MiXCR, TCRdb rebuilt clones from the public reads, retaining in-frame beta chains. One record per CDR3 amino acid sequence lists the most common genes and DNA. Clone size and V and J calls follow TCRdb, not the original study. The sample table contains about 320,000 distinct CDR3 sequences; only one count was recorded for about a fifth of them. The ten largest clonotypes hold approximately 0.83% of the sample.

The germline V gene specifies SGHDN as CDR1 and FVKESK as CDR2. Counted from cysteine to phenylalanine, this CDR3 has 18 amino acids. The retained sequence is limited to the CDR3, 54 bases, with the frame set at the first base. Sequences were obtained from naive CD8+ T cells from blood, with Jurkat cell RNA spiked in. The cell subset or site label here, explained by the study, means: FACS-sorted CD8+CD4-CCR7+CD45RA+ naive T cells. The sequence came from a human donor in good health. Some libraries in this study had Jurkat cell RNA spiked in. The chain employs TRBV14 and TRBJ2-6, with 14 bases in between that match TRBD2. The DNA sequence is as follows: TGTGCCAGCAGCCCCGGACTAGCGGGAGGTCGTGGGGCCAACGCCCTGACTTTC. Translation gives CASSPGLAGGRGANALTF.